Presented here are 24 T cell receptor beta chains from one specimen sequenced in a study of T cells in Graves' hyperthyroidism and ophthalmopathy. Researchers took RNA transcripts and amplified the TCR beta CDR3 regions from them. The primer set for the first-round RT-PCR of the TCR CDR3 was HTBI. TCRdb re-called the multiplex PCR reads with MiXCR, one entry per CDR3 protein. The sample has roughly 100,000 distinct CDR3 sequences; about half are singletons. Input material: blood. All receptors come from a man aged 40-55 years with Graves' hyperthyroidism.

As regards this clonotype: A much larger clone differs by one base, so this may be a read error. This chain joins TRBV5-1 and TRBJ2-1, with TRBD2 identical over 7 bases. Germline lookup yields CDR1 SGHRS and CDR2 YFSETQ. The CDR3 runs 15 residues. The CDR3 region has the DNA TGCGTCAGCAGCTTAGGGACTACCCGGGTGTATGAGCAGTTCTTC. Amino acid sequence: CVSSLGTTRVYEQFF.

Of note for this clonotype: A single base separates this from a much larger clone, so it may be a read error. J is TRBJ2-7 and V is TRBV12-5; D unresolved. CDR1 and CDR2 (germline): LGHNT, FRNRAP. This CDR3 has 12 residues. V lost 1 base and J 2 bases, leaving 3 bases between the germline ends. CDR3 sequence reads: CASGLDAYEQYF. Here the CDR3 DNA reads TGTGCTAGTGGTTTGGATGCCTACGAGCAGTACTTC.

The table lists this clonotype with many counts. The chain is built from TRBV4-2 and TRBJ2-7; either TRBD1 or TRBD2 may fit D (5 bases each). CDR1 and CDR2 (germline): LGHNA, YNFKEQ. Trimming removed 4 bases from V and 5 bases from J, with 18 bases in between. This CDR3 is built from 15 residues. The CDR3 coding sequence is TGTGCCAGCAGCCCAGTAGAAACGCAGGGACACGAGCAGTACTTC. Translated: CASSPVETQGHEQYF.

This clonotype was observed at least ten times. The J gene is TRBJ2-7, the V gene TRBV4-2; D is unclear. The germline gives CDR1 LGHNA, CDR2 YNFKEQ. V was shortened by 4 bases and J by 2 bases, with 6 bases between the two germline ends. The CDR3 totals 12 residues. CDR3 residues: CASSLSPYEQYF. CDR3 bases: TGTGCCAGCAGCCTAAGTCCCTACGAGCAGTACTTC.

On this clonotype: A read error is likely, as this CDR3 ends without the conserved phenylalanine or tryptophan. The DNA is left out, because the CDR3 cannot be placed on it with certainty; the CDR3 is given as TCRdb lists it. This sequence joins TRBV12-3 or TRBV12-4 and TRBJ2-5; the table's TRBD1 call for D was not verified on the DNA. Counting both end residues, the CDR3 totals 11 amino acids. The CDR3: CASSLHGAGDT.

Turning to this clonotype: This could be a read error, since a much larger clone is one nucleotide away. This chain connects TRBV6-5 to TRBJ2-5; D might be TRBD2 (5 bases). The germline V gene has CDR1 MNHEY and CDR2 SVGAGI. There are 12 residues in the CDR3. In nucleotides, the CDR3 is TGTGCCAGCAGTTCCACGAGGGAGACCCGGTACTTC. Translation: CASSSTRETRYF.

Of note for this clonotype: The conserved phenylalanine or tryptophan is not found at the CDR3 terminus, so this likely reflects a read error. Because the CDR3's place on the DNA is in doubt, the DNA is left out and the CDR3 is given as listed by TCRdb. V is TRBV19 and J is TRBJ2-5. Germline V CDR1 and CDR2: LNHDA, SQIVND (reference sequence). From its first to its last residue, the CDR3 has 10 amino acids. This chain's CDR3 is CASSIDSLNT.

This clonotype has at least ten counts. The V call is TRBV6-5, the J call TRBJ2-5; D ambiguous. Trimming removed 2 bases at V and 4 bases at J, with 11 bases between. From germline, CDR1 is MNHEY and CDR2 SVGAGI. The CDR3 contains 14 residues. The CDR3 sequence: CASSYVWTAETQYF. CDR3 bases: TGTGCCAGCAGTTACGTCTGGACGGCAGAGACCCAGTACTTC.

This clonotype was observed at least ten times. The chain carries TRBV7-9 and TRBJ1-2; D perhaps matches TRBD1 (5 bases). There are 15 residues in the CDR3. Per the germline V gene, CDR1 is SEHNR and CDR2 is FQNEAQ (reference sequence). Trimming took off 5 bases at V and 2 bases at J, with 15 bases between the two ends. The chain's CDR3 is CASSPLTALNYGYTF. In DNA form, the CDR3 reads TGTGCCAGCAGCCCGTTGACAGCTTTAAACTATGGCTACACCTTC.

This clonotype was counted many times. V and J are TRBV10-3 and TRBJ2-7; 9 bases agree with TRBD2. The trim removed 5 bases at V and 6 bases at J, leaving 8 bases unmatched. The length of the CDR3 is 14 residues. Per germline, CDR1 ENHRY and CDR2 SYGVKD. The DNA of the CDR3 is TGTGCCATCAGTCCCATTAGCGGGAGAGGCGAGCAGTACTTC. As protein: CAISPISGRGEQYF.

This clonotype was recorded at least ten times. V gene TRBV4-2 combines with J gene TRBJ1-5; D possibly corresponds to TRBD1 (5 bases). The CDR3 is 16 amino acids. The V gene's germline CDR1 is LGHNA and CDR2 YNFKEQ. Trimming removed 1 base at V and 1 base at J, with 11 bases between. This chain's CDR3 is CASSQVGRGSNQPQHF. The CDR3 nucleotides are TGTGCCAGCAGCCAAGTGGGCCGGGGGAGCAATCAGCCCCAGCATTTT.

Ten or more counts support this clonotype. This rearrangement joins TRBV12-3 or TRBV12-4 to TRBJ2-7; the match to TRBD1 covers 11 bases. Trimming cost V 5 bases and J 6 bases; bases outside gene matches: 15. The CDR3 consists of 17 residues. DNA of the CDR3: TGTGCCAGCAGTGGGCAAGTTGGGGACAGGGGGGGATTCGAGCAGTACTTC. Translating gives CASSGQVGDRGGFEQYF.

A note on this clonotype: The junction differs from germline at one of its ends, possibly a read error. The chain is built from TRBV7-9 and TRBJ1-6; 7 nucleotides match TRBD1. The germline V gene has CDR1 SEHNR and CDR2 FQNEAQ (reference sequence). This CDR3 has 15 residues. CDR3 sequence reads: CASSLGQGDNSLLHF. CDR3 bases: TGTGCCAGCAGCTTAGGACAGGGAGATAATTCACTCCTCCATTTT.

This clonotype was seen more than once but under ten times. The chain links TRBV5-4 to TRBJ1-5; no clear D. The CDR3 contains 14 residues. Trimming cost V 5 bases and J 5 bases, with 14 bases left between them. CDR1 is SGHNT, CDR2 YYREEE, per germline (reference sequence). DNA for the CDR3: TGTGCCAGCAGTTTATTTGGAGGGTATCAGCCCCAGCATTTT. Translation: CASSLFGGYQPQHF. Supplemented by reference TRBV5-4 and TRBJ1-5, the full variable domain reads ETGVTQSPTHLIKTRGQQVTLRCSSQSGHNTVSWYQQALGQGPQFIFQYYREEENGRGNFPPRFSGLQFPNYSSELNVNALELDDSALYLCASSLFGGYQPQHFGDGTRLSIL.

This clonotype was recorded at least ten times. The genes are TRBV5-6 and TRBJ2-5, with D perhaps given as TRBD1 or TRBD2 (6 bases each). The CDR3 runs 14 residues. In germline, CDR1 is SGHDT, CDR2 YYEEEE. V shed 3 bases and J shed 4 bases, with 13 bases lying between them. CDR3 sequence: CASSSKGGPETQYF. The CDR3 DNA is TGTGCCAGCAGCTCTAAGGGGGGTCCAGAGACCCAGTACTTC.

The V and J genes are TRBV7-9 and TRBJ2-5; 9 positions agree with TRBD2. The CDR3 consists of 14 residues. V lost 3 bases to trimming and J lost 5 bases; unmatched junction nucleotides: 4. The V gene's germline CDR1 is SEHNR and CDR2 FQNEAQ (reference sequence). The DNA for the CDR3 is TGTGCCAGCAGCTTTCCTAGCGGGGTGGAGACCCAGTACTTC. Translating gives CASSFPSGVETQYF.

This clonotype has ten or more counts. The chain employs TRBV19 and TRBJ2-5, with unresolved D. Germline CDR1 is LNHDA and CDR2 is SQIVND (reference sequence). V was pared by 2 bases and J by 1 base, with 14 bases between. The CDR3 spans 16 residues. The CDR3 DNA is TGTGCCAGTAGTATATCCGCGCGGAGCCTCCAAGAGACCCAGTACTTC. This sequence encodes CASSISARSLQETQYF.

This sequence joins TRBV7-9 and TRBJ2-3; D unresolved. Trimming took off 5 bases at V and 2 bases at J, with 14 bases between the two ends. CDR1 and CDR2 from the germline V gene are SEHNR and FQNEAQ (reference sequence). CDR3 length: 15 residues. The CDR3: CASSQDGVITDTQYF. The CDR3 nucleotides read TGTGCCAGCAGCCAAGATGGGGTAATCACAGATACGCAGTATTTT.

Turning to this clonotype: This clone may be a read error of a much larger clone one base away. The rearrangement uses TRBV28 and TRBJ2-7; D uncertain. The germline V gene encodes CDR1 MDHEN and CDR2 SYDVKM. The CDR3 is 13 residues long. The CDR3 region has the DNA TGTGCCAGCAGTTTCGCGACCACCTACGAGCAGAACTTC. This gives the protein CASSFATTYEQNF.

In its sample, this clonotype was seen many times. This chain connects TRBV14 to TRBJ2-1, with D tentatively TRBD2 (6 bases). Germline V gene lookup returns CDR1 SGHDN and CDR2 FVKESK. This CDR3 has 16 amino acids. Between the trimmed V and J ends, which lost 0 bases and 1 base, there was a span of 10 bases. Here the CDR3 reads CASSQEPSASYNEQFF. The CDR3 nucleotides read TGTGCCAGCAGCCAAGAGCCTAGCGCGTCCTACAATGAGCAGTTCTTC.

In its sample, this clonotype was seen a few times. This chain links TRBV6-1 with TRBJ1-4; TRBD1 matches 9 bases. The CDR3 covers 16 residues. Germline V gives CDR1 MNHNS, CDR2 SASEGT. Trimming took 6 bases from V and 1 from J; bases not matched to a gene: 6. The CDR3 DNA follows: TGTGCCAGCAGCTCCGGACAGGGGTTAACTAATGAAAAACTGTTTTTT. It codes for CASSSGQGLTNEKLFF.

This chain connects TRBV2 to TRBJ2-3; 7 bases match TRBD2. Germline CDR1 and CDR2: SNHLY and FYNNEI. V shed 2 bases and J 11 bases; nucleotides not matched to a gene: 19. The CDR3 has 17 residues. CDR3 region: CASSELAGVRGGYEQYF. The DNA for the CDR3 is TGTGCCAGCAGTGAATTGGCGGGAGTAAGGGGAGGATATGAGCAGTATTTT.

Many counts were recorded for this clonotype. V and J are TRBV20-1 and TRBJ1-2; D is undetermined. CDR1 and CDR2 (germline): DFQATT, SNEGSKA (reference sequence). The CDR3 length is 13 residues. Trimming removed 3 bases at V and 2 bases at J, with 10 bases between. CDR3 sequence reads: CSARVGVNYGYTF. The DNA of the CDR3 is TGCAGTGCTAGGGTCGGGGTCAACTATGGCTACACCTTC.

This chain uses TRBV7-3 with TRBJ2-7; D unresolved. V was cut by 1 base and J by 0 bases, with 7 bases left in between. From germline, CDR1 is SGHTA and CDR2 FQGTGA. CDR3 length: 14 residues. The CDR3 DNA is TGTGCCAGCAGCTTAAAACCCCTCTCCTACGAGCAGTACTTC. Its translation is CASSLKPLSYEQYF.